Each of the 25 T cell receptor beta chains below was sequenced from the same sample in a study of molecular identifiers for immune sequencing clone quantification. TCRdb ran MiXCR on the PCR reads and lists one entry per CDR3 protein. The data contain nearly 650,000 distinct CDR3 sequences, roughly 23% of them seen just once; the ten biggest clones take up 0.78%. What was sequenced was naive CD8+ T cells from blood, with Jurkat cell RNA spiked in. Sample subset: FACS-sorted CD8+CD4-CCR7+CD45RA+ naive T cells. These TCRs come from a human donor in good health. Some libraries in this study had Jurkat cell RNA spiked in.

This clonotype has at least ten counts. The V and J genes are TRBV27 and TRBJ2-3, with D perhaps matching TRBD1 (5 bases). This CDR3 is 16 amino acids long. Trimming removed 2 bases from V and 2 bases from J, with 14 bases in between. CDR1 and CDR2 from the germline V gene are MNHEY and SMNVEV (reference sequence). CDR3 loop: CASSLTPGAYTDTQYF. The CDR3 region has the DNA TGTGCCAGCAGTTTAACCCCTGGGGCATACACAGATACGCAGTATTTT.

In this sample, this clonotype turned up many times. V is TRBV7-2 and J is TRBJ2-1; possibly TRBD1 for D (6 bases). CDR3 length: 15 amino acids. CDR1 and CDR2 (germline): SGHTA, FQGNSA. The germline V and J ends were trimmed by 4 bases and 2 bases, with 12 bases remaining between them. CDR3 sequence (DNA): TGTGCCAGCAGCTCTACAGGGTCCCCCTACAATGAGCAGTTCTTC. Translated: CASSSTGSPYNEQFF.

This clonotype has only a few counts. The CDR3: CASSGRDGPNTGELFF. The CDR3 DNA reads as TGTGCCAGCAGCGGGCGGGACGGCCCGAACACCGGGGAGCTGTTTTTT. This chain connects TRBV9 to TRBJ2-2; TRBD2 might be the D (6 bases). The germline gives CDR1 SGDLS, CDR2 YYNGEE. The CDR3 sequence is 16 residues long. V shed 3 bases and J shed 0 bases, with 12 bases lying between them.

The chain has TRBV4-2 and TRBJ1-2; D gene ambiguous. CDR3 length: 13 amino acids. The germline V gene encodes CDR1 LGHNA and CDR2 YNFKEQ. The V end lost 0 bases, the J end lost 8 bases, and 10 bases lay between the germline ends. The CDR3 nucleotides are TGTGCCAGCAGCCAAGAGAGGGTAGTCGGCTACACCTTC. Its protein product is CASSQERVVGYTF.

The CDR3 sequence: CASSNGLTSYGYTF. The CDR3 DNA reads as TGTGCCAGCAGTAACGGCCTTACCTCCTATGGCTACACCTTC. V is TRBV6-2 or TRBV6-3 and J is TRBJ1-2, with unresolved D. The germline gives CDR1 MNHEY, CDR2 SVGEGT. The CDR3 has 14 residues. Trimming took 5 bases from V and 4 from J, leaving 14 bases between them.

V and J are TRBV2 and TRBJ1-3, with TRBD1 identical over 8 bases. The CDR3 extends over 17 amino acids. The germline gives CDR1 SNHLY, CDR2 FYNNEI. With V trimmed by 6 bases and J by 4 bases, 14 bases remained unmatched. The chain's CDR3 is CASSSLSTGEGGNTIYF. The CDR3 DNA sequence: TGTGCCAGCAGCTCCTTATCGACAGGGGAAGGAGGAAACACCATATATTTT. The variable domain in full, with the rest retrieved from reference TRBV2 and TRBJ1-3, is EPEVTQTPSHQVTQMGQEVILRCVPISNHLYFYWYRQILGQKVEFLVSFYNNEISEKSEIFDDQFSVERPDGSNFTLKIRSTKLEDSAMYFCASSSLSTGEGGNTIYFGEGSWLTVV.

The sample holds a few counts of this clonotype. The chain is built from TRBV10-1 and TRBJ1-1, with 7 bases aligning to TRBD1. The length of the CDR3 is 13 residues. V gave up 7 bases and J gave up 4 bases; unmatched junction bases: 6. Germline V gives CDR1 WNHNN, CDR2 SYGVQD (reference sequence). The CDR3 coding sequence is TGCGCCAGCATAGGGGACAGAGGCACTGAAGCTTTCTTT. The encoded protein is CASIGDRGTEAFF.

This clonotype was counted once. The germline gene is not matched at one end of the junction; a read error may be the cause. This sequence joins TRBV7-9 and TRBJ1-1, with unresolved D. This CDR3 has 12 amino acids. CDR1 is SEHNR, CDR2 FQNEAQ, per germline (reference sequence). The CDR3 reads CASSFRNTEASF. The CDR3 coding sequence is TGTGCCAGCAGCTTTAGGAACACTGAAGCTTCCTTT.

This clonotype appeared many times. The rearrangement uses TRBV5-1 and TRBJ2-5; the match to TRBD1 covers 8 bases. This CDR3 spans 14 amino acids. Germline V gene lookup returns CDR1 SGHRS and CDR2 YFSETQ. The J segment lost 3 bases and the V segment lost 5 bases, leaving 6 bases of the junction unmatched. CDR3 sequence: CASRPDRDKETQYF. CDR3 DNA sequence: TGCGCCAGCAGGCCGGACAGGGACAAAGAGACCCAGTACTTC.

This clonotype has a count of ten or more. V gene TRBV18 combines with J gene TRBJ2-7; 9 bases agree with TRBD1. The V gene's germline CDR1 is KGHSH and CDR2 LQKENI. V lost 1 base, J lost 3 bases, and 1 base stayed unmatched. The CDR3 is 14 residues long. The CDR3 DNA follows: TGTGCCAGCTCACCACGGACAGGGGTCTACGAGCAGTACTTC. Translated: CASSPRTGVYEQYF.

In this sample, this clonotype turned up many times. DNA for the CDR3: TGTGCCAGTAGTATAGGGGCTCAGCCCCAGCATTTT. Translated: CASSIGAQPQHF. The rearrangement uses TRBV19 and TRBJ1-5; no clear D gene. V lost 1 base and J 6 bases, leaving 4 bases between the germline ends. This CDR3 contains 12 residues. The V gene's germline CDR1 is LNHDA and CDR2 SQIVND (reference sequence).

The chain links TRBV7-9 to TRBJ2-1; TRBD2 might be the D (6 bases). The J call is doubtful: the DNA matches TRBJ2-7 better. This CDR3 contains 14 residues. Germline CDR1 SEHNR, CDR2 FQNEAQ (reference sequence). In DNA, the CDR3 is TGTGCCAGCAGCATGGTCGAAGGGAGGAATGAGCAGTACTTC. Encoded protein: CASSMVEGRNEQYF.

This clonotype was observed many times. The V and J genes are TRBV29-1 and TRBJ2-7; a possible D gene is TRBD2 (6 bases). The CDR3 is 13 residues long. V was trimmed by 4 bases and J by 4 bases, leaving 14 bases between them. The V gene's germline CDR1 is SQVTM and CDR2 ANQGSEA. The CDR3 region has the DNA TGCAGCGTTGCAGTTCCTGGGGGGTACGAGCAGTACTTC. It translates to CSVAVPGGYEQYF.

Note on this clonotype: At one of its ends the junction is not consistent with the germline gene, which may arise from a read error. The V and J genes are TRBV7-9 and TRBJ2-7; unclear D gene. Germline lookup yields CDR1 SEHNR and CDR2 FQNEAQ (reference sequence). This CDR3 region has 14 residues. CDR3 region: CASTSAVGPYERYF. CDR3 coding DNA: TGTGCCAGCACTTCTGCCGTGGGTCCCTACGAGCGGTACTTC. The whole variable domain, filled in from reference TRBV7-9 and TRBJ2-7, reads DTGVSQNPRHKITKRGQNVTFRCDPISEHNRLYWYRQTLGQGPEFLTYFQNEAQLEKSRLLSDRFSAERPKGSFSTLEIQRTEQGDSAMYLCASTSAVGPYERYFGPGTRLTVT.

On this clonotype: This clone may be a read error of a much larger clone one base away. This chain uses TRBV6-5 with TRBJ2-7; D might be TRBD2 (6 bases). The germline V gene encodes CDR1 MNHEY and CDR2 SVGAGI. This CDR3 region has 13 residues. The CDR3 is CASGGTLRYGQYF. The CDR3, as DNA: TGTGCCAGCGGGGGGACCCTAAGATACGGGCAGTACTTC.

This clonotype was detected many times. Written as DNA, the CDR3 is TGCGCCAGCAGCCAATTCATGTCCACCGGGGAGCTGTTTTTT. It is translated as CASSQFMSTGELFF. The V gene is TRBV4-1, the J gene TRBJ2-2; D is ambiguous. The V gene lost 2 bases and the J gene lost 4 bases, with 8 bases spanning the gap. CDR3 length: 14 amino acids. From germline, CDR1 is MGHRA and CDR2 YSYEKL.

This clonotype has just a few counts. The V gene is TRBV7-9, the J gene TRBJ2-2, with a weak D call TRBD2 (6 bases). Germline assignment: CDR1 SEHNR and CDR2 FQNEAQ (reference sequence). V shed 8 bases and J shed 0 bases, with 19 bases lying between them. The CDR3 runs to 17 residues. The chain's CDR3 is CASRLPERVPNTGELFF. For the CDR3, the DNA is TGTGCCAGCCGCCTACCTGAGCGGGTACCGAACACCGGGGAGCTGTTTTTT. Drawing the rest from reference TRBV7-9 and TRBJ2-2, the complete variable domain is DTGVSQNPRHKITKRGQNVTFRCDPISEHNRLYWYRQTLGQGPEFLTYFQNEAQLEKSRLLSDRFSAERPKGSFSTLEIQRTEQGDSAMYLCASRLPERVPNTGELFFGEGSRLTVL.

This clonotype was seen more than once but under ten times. CDR3 protein: CASSLEWDRGPTGELFF. In nucleotides, the CDR3 is TGCGCCAGCAGCTTGGAATGGGACAGGGGGCCCACCGGGGAGCTGTTTTTT. This chain joins TRBV5-1 and TRBJ2-2, with 12 bases lining up with TRBD1. Germline V CDR1 and CDR2: SGHRS, YFSETQ. CDR3 size: 17 residues. V trimming: 0 bases; J trimming: 4 bases; junction bases outside the gene matches: 4.

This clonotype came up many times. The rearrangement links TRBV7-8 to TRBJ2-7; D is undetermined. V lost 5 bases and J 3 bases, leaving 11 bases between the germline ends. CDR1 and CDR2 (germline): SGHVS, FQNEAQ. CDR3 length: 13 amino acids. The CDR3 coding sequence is TGTGCCAGCAGCCCTAATCCGAACTACGAGCAGTACTTC. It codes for CASSPNPNYEQYF.

The CDR3 spells CASSVATSGYEQYF. CDR3 coding DNA: TGTGCCAGCAGCGTAGCTACTAGCGGATACGAGCAGTACTTC. The chain employs TRBV9 and TRBJ2-7, with 8 bases lining up with TRBD2. CDR1 is SGDLS, CDR2 YYNGEE, per germline. The CDR3 sequence is 14 residues long. Trimming cost V 0 bases and J 4 bases; bases outside gene matches: 3.

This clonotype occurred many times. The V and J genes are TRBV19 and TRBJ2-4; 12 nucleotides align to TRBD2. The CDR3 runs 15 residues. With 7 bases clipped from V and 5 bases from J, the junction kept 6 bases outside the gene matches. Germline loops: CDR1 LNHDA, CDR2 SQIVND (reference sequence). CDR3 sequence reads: CASTLLAGGQNIQYF. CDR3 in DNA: TGTGCCAGTACCTTACTAGCGGGGGGTCAAAACATTCAGTACTTC.

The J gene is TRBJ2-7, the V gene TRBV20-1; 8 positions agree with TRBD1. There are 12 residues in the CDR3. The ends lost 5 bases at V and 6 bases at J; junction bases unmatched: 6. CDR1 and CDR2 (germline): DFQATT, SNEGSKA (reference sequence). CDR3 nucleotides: TGCAGTGCTGGGCCGGACAGGGCCGAGCAGTACTTC. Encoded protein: CSAGPDRAEQYF.

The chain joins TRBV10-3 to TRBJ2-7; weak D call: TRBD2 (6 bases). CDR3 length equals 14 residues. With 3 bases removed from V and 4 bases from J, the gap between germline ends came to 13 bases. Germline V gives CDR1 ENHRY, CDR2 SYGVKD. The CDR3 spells CAISETGSPYEQYF. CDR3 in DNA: TGTGCCATCAGTGAAACCGGGAGTCCGTACGAGCAGTACTTC.

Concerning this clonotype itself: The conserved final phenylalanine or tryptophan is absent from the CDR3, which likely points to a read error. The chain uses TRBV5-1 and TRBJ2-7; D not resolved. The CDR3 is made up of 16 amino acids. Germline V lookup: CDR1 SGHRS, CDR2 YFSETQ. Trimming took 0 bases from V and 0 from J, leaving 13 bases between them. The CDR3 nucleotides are TGCGCCAGCAGCTTGGAGGCGTCAGGCTTCTCCTACGAGCAGTACCTC. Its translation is CASSLEASGFSYEQYL.

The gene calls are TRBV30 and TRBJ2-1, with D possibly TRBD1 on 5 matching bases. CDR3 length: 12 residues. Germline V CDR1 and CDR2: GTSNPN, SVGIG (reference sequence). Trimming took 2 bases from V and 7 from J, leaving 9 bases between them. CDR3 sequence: CAWSPAGNEQFF. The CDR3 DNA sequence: TGTGCCTGGAGTCCAGCAGGGAATGAGCAGTTCTTC.